These T cell receptor beta chains were read from a single sample in a study of spatial heterogeneity in lung cancer. TCRdb itself ran the 5' RACE reads through MiXCR, one entry per CDR3 protein. This sample has about 82,000 distinct CDR3 sequences, with 10% to 15% found just once. The specimen comprised PBMCs, sampled at surgery. Source of these receptors: a male donor with early-stage non-small cell lung cancer. CDR3s include the opening cysteine and the closing phenylalanine or tryptophan. The D gene is left open where the match is weak.

d_gene: NA; v_gene: TRBV7-9; CDR3aa: CASSLATGDYGYTF
d_gene: NA; v_gene: TRBV30; CDR3aa: CAWSGQENIQYF
d_gene: NA; v_gene: TRBV12-3/TRBV12-4; CDR3aa: CASTPGGPYGYTF
d_gene: TRBD1; v_gene: TRBV5-1; CDR3aa: CASSLGQGAHEQYF
d_gene: TRBD2; v_gene: TRBV2; CDR3aa: CASSGGAGILLVEQYF
d_gene: NA; v_gene: TRBV5-4; CDR3aa: CASLNRETDTQYF
d_gene: NA; v_gene: TRBV28; CDR3aa: CASSLSGPNEKLFF
d_gene: TRBD1; v_gene: TRBV20-1; CDR3aa: CSAAGTGKYNEQFF
d_gene: TRBD1; v_gene: TRBV5-1; CDR3aa: CASSSDRGTDTQYF
d_gene: NA; v_gene: TRBV14; CDR3aa: CASSPSLANTEAFF
d_gene: NA; v_gene: TRBV7-9; CDR3aa: CASSFKAGYPSEAFF
d_gene: NA; v_gene: TRBV3-1; CDR3aa: CASSQVPGGGGYTF
d_gene: NA; v_gene: TRBV7-2; CDR3aa: CASSPKGRDQPQHF
d_gene: NA; v_gene: TRBV6-2/TRBV6-3; CDR3aa: CASSFSPGGGETQYF
d_gene: NA; v_gene: TRBV7-3; CDR3aa: CASSLYGGADSPLHF
d_gene: NA; v_gene: TRBV29-1; CDR3aa: CSGSQGRGTEAFF
d_gene: TRBD2; v_gene: TRBV5-1; CDR3aa: CASKSSGGEDTQYF
d_gene: TRBD2; v_gene: TRBV2; CDR3aa: CASSLGLAGLLGDTQYF
d_gene: NA; v_gene: TRBV7-2; CDR3aa: CASSPWTGHNEQFF
d_gene: NA; v_gene: TRBV7-3; CDR3aa: CASSQRGGLHNEQFF